The clone carrying this T cell receptor (beta chain) was seen a handful of times. The sample carries other DNA sequences with the same CDR3. Trimming cost V 2 bases and J 8 bases, with 9 bases left between them. This CDR3 has 12 residues. Participants were aged roughly 18 to 100 years from approximately 24 US areas. Membership in each cohort depended on participant-reported clinical history. Using immunoSEQ multiplex PCR, the repertoire was profiled, and TCRdb retains in-frame clones only, with some absent. Of 230,000 or so clones detected, approximately 88% appear once; the ten largest clones hold 2% to 2.5%. This sample stems from a study of blood T cell repertoires in COVID-19. On the study more broadly: Sample material is recorded as cDNA or gDNA derived from T cells, B-cell-depleted T cells, or PBMCs.

The TCR originated in a woman aged 40-49 years with acute COVID-19. The chain joins TRBV12-3 or TRBV12-4 to TRBJ1-2; a possible D gene is TRBD1 (6 bases). Sequences were obtained from PBMCs or T cells enriched from blood (not recorded which). CDR3 sequence reads: CASSLRGAGYTF. CDR3 DNA sequence: TGTGCCAGCAGTTTACGGGGGGCCGGCTACACCTTC.